A selection of T cell receptor beta chains follows, all from one sample in a study of Graves' ophthalmopathy and Graves' hyperthyroidism. Via MiXCR, TCRdb re-called the multiplex PCR reads, giving one row per CDR3 protein. Among 300,000 or so distinct CDR3 sequences listed, roughly 15% were seen once. The source material was peripheral blood. The receptors derive from an adult man with Graves' ophthalmopathy. Each CDR3 is given with its conserved first and last residue. Fields, in order: CDR3 protein, CDR3 DNA, D gene, J gene, clone size, V gene. A D gene is named only where the DNA matches it firmly. The size entry is marked missing in some rows and otherwise reads once, few, many or a size class.

CASSRGGLEQYF	TGTGCCAGCAGCCGTGGAGGGCTCGAGCAGTACTTC	NA	TRBJ2-7	NA	TRBV6-1
CASSPTGGWYEQYF	TGTGCCAGCAGTCCAACGGGAGGGTGGTACGAGCAGTACTTC	TRBD2	TRBJ2-7	NA	TRBV12-3/TRBV12-4
CASSRLAGGGNQETQYF	TGTGCCAGCAGTCGACTAGCGGGAGGCGGAAACCAAGAGACCCAGTACTTC	TRBD2	TRBJ2-5	many	TRBV11-2
CSANLDSRGTEAFF	TGCAGTGCTAACTTGGACTCTAGGGGCACTGAAGCTTTCTTT	NA	TRBJ1-1	many	TRBV20-1
CASMRGSPWVGELFF	TGTGCCAGTATGCGGGGGAGCCCGTGGGTCGGGGAGCTGTTTTTT	TRBD2	TRBJ2-2	many	TRBV19
CASSLEGVLGYTF	TGCGCCAGCAGCTTGGAGGGGGTGCTAGGCTACACCTTC	NA	TRBJ1-2	many	TRBV5-1
CARSPLPTPAREQYF	TGTGCCCGCAGCCCACTTCCGACTCCAGCTCGCGAGCAGTACTTC	NA	TRBJ2-7	NA	TRBV7-3
CASSFGQGGLGHTEAFF	TGCGCCAGCAGCTTCGGACAGGGGGGATTGGGTCATACTGAAGCTTTCTTT	TRBD1	TRBJ1-1	many	TRBV5-1
CASSFGQGDTYEQYF	TGTGCCAGCAGCTTCGGACAGGGGGACACCTACGAGCAGTACTTC	TRBD1	TRBJ2-7	many	TRBV7-6
CASSDPYGGVGNQPQHF	TGTGCCAGCAGTGACCCCTACGGTGGGGTTGGGAATCAGCCCCAGCATTTT	NA	TRBJ1-5	many	TRBV6-4
CASSVHRESYEQYF	TGTGCCAGCAGTGTTCACAGGGAGTCCTACGAGCAGTACTTC	NA	TRBJ2-7	many	TRBV2
CSASRGARGEQYF	TGCAGTGCTTCGCGGGGCGCGAGGGGCGAGCAGTACTTC	NA	TRBJ2-7	many	TRBV20-1
CASSIAHPRTGGRNGYTF	TGTGCCAGTAGTATAGCCCACCCCCGGACAGGGGGCCGGAATGGCTACACCTTC	TRBD1	TRBJ1-2	many	TRBV19
CASSGRQGRQPQHF	TGTGCCAGTAGTGGGAGACAGGGGCGTCAGCCCCAGCATTTT	TRBD1	TRBJ1-5	many	TRBV19
CASSVGAGGGSETQYF	TGTGCCAGCAGCGTAGGAGCCGGGGGGGGTTCTGAGACCCAGTACTTC	TRBD2	TRBJ2-5	many	TRBV9
CASSSTSGGAGTGELFF	TGTGCCAGCAGCTCGACTAGCGGGGGGGCCGGCACCGGGGAGCTGTTTTTT	TRBD2	TRBJ2-2	many	TRBV11-2
CASSTQSNTEAFF	TGTGCCAGCAGTACTCAGAGTAATACTGAAGCTTTCTTT	NA	TRBJ1-1	many	TRBV12-3/TRBV12-4
CASNEQSNQPQHF	TGTGCCAGCAACGAACAGAGCAATCAGCCCCAGCATTTT	NA	TRBJ1-5	many	TRBV6-2/TRBV6-3
CSARLSMNTEAFF	TGCAGTGCTAGACTCAGCATGAACACTGAAGCTTTCTTT	NA	TRBJ1-1	many	TRBV20-1
CASSYGTAFYEQYF	TGTGCCAGCAGTTACGGGACAGCATTCTACGAGCAGTACTTC	TRBD1	TRBJ2-7	NA	TRBV6-2/TRBV6-3
CASSRVQGTGETQYF	TGTGCCAGCTCACGCGTACAGGGGACTGGGGAGACCCAGTACTTC	NA	TRBJ2-5	many	TRBV18
CASSQGLAGGPYEQYF	TGCGCCAGCAGCCAAGGACTAGCGGGGGGGCCTTACGAGCAGTACTTC	TRBD2	TRBJ2-7	many	TRBV4-3